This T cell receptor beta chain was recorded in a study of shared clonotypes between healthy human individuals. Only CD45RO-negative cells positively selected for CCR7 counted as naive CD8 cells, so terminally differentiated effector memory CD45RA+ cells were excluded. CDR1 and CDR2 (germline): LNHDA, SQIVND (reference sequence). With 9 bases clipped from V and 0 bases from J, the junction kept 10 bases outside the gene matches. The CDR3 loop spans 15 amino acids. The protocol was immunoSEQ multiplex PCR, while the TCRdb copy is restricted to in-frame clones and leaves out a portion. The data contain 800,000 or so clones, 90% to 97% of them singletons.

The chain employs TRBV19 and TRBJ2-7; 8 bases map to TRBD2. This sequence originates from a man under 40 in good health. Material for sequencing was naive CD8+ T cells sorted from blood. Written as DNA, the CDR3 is TGTGCCAGCAAGCGGGAGTTGGCGCCCTCCTACGAGCAGTACTTC. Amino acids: CASKRELAPSYEQYF.